This entry lists 8 T cell receptor beta chains sequenced from one sample in a study of early T cells in non-severe SARS-CoV-2 infection. TCRdb reprocessed the 5' RACE reads via MiXCR and lists one record per CDR3 protein. Of over 90,000 distinct CDR3 sequences listed, less than 15% are singletons. The sequences come from whole blood, collected at baseline. The receptors were sampled from an adult who was a healthcare worker with PCR-confirmed SARS-CoV-2 infection or an uninfected control (not recorded which).

Only a few counts were recorded for this clonotype. The chain joins TRBV5-5 to TRBJ1-3; TRBD1 matches at 7 bases. Germline CDR1 reads SGHKS; CDR2 reads YYEKEE (reference sequence). There are 17 residues in the CDR3. The V and J ends lost 4 bases and 0 bases, in that order; junction bases with no gene match: 10. The CDR3 DNA reads as TGTGCCAGCAGCACGGCTGGAGGGGGCTACTCTGGAAACACCATATATTTT. It is translated as CASSTAGGGYSGNTIYF.

The chain recombines TRBV20-1 with TRBJ2-5, with D maybe TRBD2 (5 bases). Germline loops: CDR1 DFQATT, CDR2 SNEGSKA (reference sequence). This CDR3 region has 13 residues. V shed 0 bases and J shed 5 bases, with 10 bases lying between them. The CDR3 reads CSARDPWRETQYF. DNA for the CDR3: TGCAGTGCTAGAGACCCTTGGAGGGAGACCCAGTACTTC.

CDR3 sequence: CSAPPLGSGNTIYF. DNA for the CDR3: TGCAGTGCTCCCCCCTTGGGGTCTGGAAACACCATATATTTT. The chain couples TRBV20-1 to TRBJ1-3; D not resolved. Germline V gene sequence: CDR1 DFQATT, CDR2 SNEGSKA (reference sequence). CDR3 length equals 14 residues. Deletions cut 5 bases from V and 1 base from J, with 12 bases between.

This clonotype was counted between two and nine times. V is TRBV28 and J is TRBJ2-3; D remains unclear. The CDR3 has 13 residues. Germline assignment: CDR1 MDHEN and CDR2 SYDVKM. Trimming removed 5 bases from V and 4 bases from J, with 10 bases in between. CDR3 protein: CASSPGKPDTQYF. Written as DNA, the CDR3 is TGTGCCAGCAGTCCCGGTAAACCAGATACGCAGTATTTT.

The chain employs TRBV6-6 and TRBJ2-3; tentatively, D is TRBD2 (6 bases). The germline CDR1 and CDR2 sequences are MNHNY and SVGAGI (reference sequence). Trimming took 6 bases from V and 11 from J, leaving 15 bases between them. CDR3 length: 12 amino acids. The CDR3 loop reads CASREGPGVQYF. CDR3 nucleotide sequence: TGTGCCAGCAGGGAGGGGCCTGGAGTGCAGTATTTT.

This clonotype was detected ten times or more. The CDR3 protein is CSARDLRQGNTEAFF. In DNA form, the CDR3 reads TGCAGTGCTAGAGATCTGAGACAGGGGAACACTGAAGCTTTCTTT. This chain links TRBV20-1 with TRBJ1-1, with 7 bases identical to TRBD1. Germline V lookup: CDR1 DFQATT, CDR2 SNEGSKA (reference sequence). The ends lost 0 bases at V and 1 base at J; junction bases unmatched: 5. The CDR3 contains 15 residues.

V and J are TRBV7-8 and TRBJ1-5, with D tentatively TRBD1 (5 bases). Per the germline V gene, CDR1 is SGHVS and CDR2 is FQNEAQ. V was clipped by 5 bases and J by 3 bases, with 17 bases between them. This CDR3 spans 16 amino acids. This chain's CDR3 is CASSPPGAGLNQPQHF. CDR3 nucleotides: TGTGCCAGCAGCCCCCCCGGGGCAGGCCTCAATCAGCCCCAGCATTTT.

Turning to this clonotype: The junction and the germline gene differ at one end; a read error may be behind it. The rearrangement joins TRBV7-9 to TRBJ1-1; D call uncertain. Germline V gene lookup returns CDR1 SEHNR and CDR2 FQNEAQ (reference sequence). The CDR3 totals 16 residues. CDR3 nucleotide sequence: TGTGCCGGCAGCTTATTACTCCGCCGGCAGAACACTGAAGCTTTCTTT. It specifies CAGSLLLRRQNTEAFF.